These T cell receptor beta chains were read from a single sample in a study of TIL therapy for anti-PD-1-resistant metastatic lung cancer. The assay was immunoSEQ multiplex PCR, and TCRdb's table has in-frame clones only and misses some. Of 55,000 to 70,000 clones listed, roughly 91% are singletons. Sequenced here: blood, sampled at baseline. The source of these receptors is a person aged 25-79 years with non-small cell lung cancer. The CDR3 runs from the conserved cysteine through the conserved F or W. The order of the fields is J gene, D gene, V gene, clone size, CDR3 DNA, CDR3 protein. The D gene is left open where the match is weak. Clone size is shown for a subset of rows, as once, few, many or a class of expanded clone.

>TRBJ2-7|TRBD1|TRBV7-2|medium-sized
TGTGCCAGCAGCTCACAAAGTGGGGACAGTTCCTACGAGCAGTACTTC
CASSSQSGDSSYEQYF
>TRBJ2-3|NA|TRBV4-1|once
TGCGCCAGCAGCCAAGGGACTATTGGTACGCAGTATTTT
CASSQGTIGTQYF
>TRBJ2-7|NA|TRBV9|NA
TGTGCCAGCAGCCGCCGGGGGGCGGAACCATACGAGCAGTACTTC
CASSRRGAEPYEQYF
>TRBJ2-3|NA|TRBV6-6|NA
TGTGCCAGCAGGTCCCTCACAGATACGCAGTATTTT
CASRSLTDTQYF
>TRBJ2-7|TRBD1|TRBV19|NA
TGTGCCAGTAGTATCGGGACAGGGCTCGAGCAGTACTTC
CASSIGTGLEQYF
>TRBJ2-7|NA|TRBV6-4|NA
TGTGCCAGCATCGGGACAAGGACCTTCTGCGAGCAGTACTTC
CASIGTRTFCEQYF
>TRBJ1-2|NA|TRBV7-2|NA
TGTGCCAGCAGCTCCGTCGTCCAGGGCGGTAACTATGGCTACACCTTC
CASSSVVQGGNYGYTF
>TRBJ1-1|NA|TRBV19|few
TGTGCCAGTAGTCCCCGGACGAACACTGAAGCTTTCTTT
CASSPRTNTEAFF
>TRBJ2-1|NA|TRBV18|NA
TGTGCCAGTCCCACGCGGGGTGACGGCCCTAATGAGCAGTTCTTC
CASPTRGDGPNEQFF
>TRBJ1-4|NA|TRBV11-2|once
TGTGCCAGCAGCCAACACCTCGACCGGGGAGGACTGTTTTTT
CASSQHLDRGGLFF
>TRBJ2-1|TRBD2|TRBV9|NA
TGTGCCAGCAGCACCACTCCGGGACTAGGATCTGAGCAGTTCTTC
CASSTTPGLGSEQFF
>TRBJ1-5|NA|TRBV11-2|few
TGTGCCAGCAGCTTAGATCCCGGGACTCAGCCCCAGCATTTT
CASSLDPGTQPQHF
>TRBJ2-2|NA|TRBV3-1/TRBV3-2|NA
TGTGCCAGCAGCCAGTCGAACACCGGGGAGCTGTTTTTT
CASSQSNTGELFF
>TRBJ2-7|NA|TRBV5-1|NA
TGCGCCAGCAGCTTGGAGGCTAGCCGCGAGCAGTACTTC
CASSLEASREQYF
>TRBJ2-2|NA|TRBV5-1|few
TGCGCCAGCCTGGGTGAACGGACTGGCGGCGGGGAGCTGTTTTTT
CASLGERTGGGELFF
>TRBJ1-2|NA|TRBV3-1/TRBV3-2|NA
TGTGCCAGCAGCCCCGAGGGGGGAACTGGCTACACCTTC
CASSPEGGTGYTF
>TRBJ2-7|NA|TRBV2|NA
TGTGCCAGCAGTGAAATCCGGGGGAGCTCCTACGAGCAGTACTTC
CASSEIRGSSYEQYF
>TRBJ1-2|NA|TRBV5-1|NA
TGCGCCAGCAGCTTGGAAGATCCTAACTATGGCTACACCTTC
CASSLEDPNYGYTF
>TRBJ2-5|NA|TRBV19|NA
TGTGCCAGTAGTATAAAGAGCTCCCAAGAGACCCAGTACTTC
CASSIKSSQETQYF
>TRBJ2-1|NA|TRBV19|NA
TGTGCCAGTAGTATAGTCTTGACTTATGAGCAGTTCTTC
CASSIVLTYEQFF
>TRBJ2-2|NA|TRBV27|NA
TGTGCCAGCATGGGCAGGGTCACCGGGGAGCTGTTTTTT
CASMGRVTGELFF
>TRBJ2-3|TRBD1|TRBV2|NA
TGTGCCGGTAATCCCGGGACAGTAAGCACAGATACGCAGTATTTT
CAGNPGTVSTDTQYF
>TRBJ2-2|TRBD1|TRBV18|NA
TGTGCCAGCTCACCACTGCGGACAGGGGGAAATAACGGGGAGCTGTTTTTT
CASSPLRTGGNNGELFF
>TRBJ1-2|NA|TRBV28|once
TGTGCCAGCAGTCACGACAGGTCTGGCTACACCTTC
CASSHDRSGYTF
>TRBJ2-5|TRBD1|TRBV3-1/TRBV3-2|NA
TGTGCCAGCAGGGACAGGGCCCTCCAAGAGACCCAGTACTTC
CASRDRALQETQYF
>TRBJ1-1|TRBD1|TRBV9|NA
TGTGCCAGCAGCCCGACAGGACAGGGGGACACTGAAGCTTTCTTT
CASSPTGQGDTEAFF
>TRBJ2-1|NA|TRBV11-3|NA
TGTGCCAGCAGCTTTCGAGGGGAGAGCTCCTACAATGAGCAGTTCTTC
CASSFRGESSYNEQFF
>TRBJ2-3|TRBD2|TRBV10-2|NA
TGCGCCAGCAGTGAACTAGCGGGAGGGCCAGATACGCAGTATTTT
CASSELAGGPDTQYF
>TRBJ2-3|TRBD2|TRBV3-1/TRBV3-2|NA
TGTGCCAGCAGCCATGGACTAGCGGTAGGGGATACGCAGTATTTT
CASSHGLAVGDTQYF
>TRBJ2-5|NA|TRBV28|NA
TGTGCCAGCAATCAACAGGGCCGGGAGACCCAGTACTTC
CASNQQGRETQYF
>TRBJ2-7|TRBD2|TRBV19|once
TGTGCCAGTAAGCGGGAGGGCGCTTACGAGCAGTACTTC
CASKREGAYEQYF
>TRBJ2-7|NA|TRBV27|NA
TGTGCCAGCAGGTACTCCTACGAGCAGTACTTC
CASRYSYEQYF
>TRBJ2-7|NA|TRBV10-1|NA
TGCGCCAGCAGTGGGGGAAGGTCCTACGAGCAGTACTTC
CASSGGRSYEQYF
>TRBJ2-1|NA|TRBV21-1|NA
TGTGCCAGCAGCAAAAATTTGACGGACAGTTACAATGAGCAGTTCTTC
CASSKNLTDSYNEQFF
>TRBJ1-1|NA|TRBV12-3/TRBV12-4|NA
TGTGCCAGCACGTCGGGGGTAGGCACTGAAGCTTTCTTT
CASTSGVGTEAFF
>TRBJ2-2|NA|TRBV18|NA
TGTGCCAGCTCACCAGCGGGTCCCGGGGAGCTGTTTTTT
CASSPAGPGELFF
>TRBJ1-3|TRBD1|TRBV2|once
TGTGCCAGCAGTTCCGACAGGGGGCGTGGAAACACCATATATTTT
CASSSDRGRGNTIYF
>TRBJ2-4|TRBD1|TRBV18|once
TGTGCCAGCTCACCAAACCCGGGACAGGGAGGATCCAAAAACATTCAGTACTTC
CASSPNPGQGGSKNIQYF
>TRBJ1-1|NA|TRBV21-1|NA
TGTGTCCTCAAAGGTCCAATGAACACTGAAGCTTTCTTT
CVLKGPMNTEAFF
>TRBJ1-6|NA|TRBV6-5|NA
TGTGCCAGCAGTTACAATGGGGGGTCACCCCTCCACTTT
CASSYNGGSPLHF
>TRBJ2-4|TRBD1|TRBV9|NA
TGTGCCAGCAGCGTAAAGGGCCAGGGGGCGAACATTCAGTACTTC
CASSVKGQGANIQYF
>TRBJ1-2|NA|TRBV15|NA
TGTGCCACCAGCGTCGTACAGAGCTATGGCTACACCTTC
CATSVVQSYGYTF
>TRBJ2-7|TRBD1|TRBV27|NA
TGTGCCAGCAGTTTATCATGGGGACAGCCCTACGAGCAGTACTTC
CASSLSWGQPYEQYF
>TRBJ1-6|NA|TRBV18|NA
TGTGCCAGCTCACCCCTGGGGGCAGGGCCCGGCGGCAGTAATTCACCCCTCCACTTT
CASSPLGAGPGGSNSPLHF
>TRBJ1-1|NA|TRBV7-3|NA
TGTGCCAGCAGCTTGGGATTTAGCGGGGCGGCTGAAGCTTTCTTT
CASSLGFSGAAEAFF
>TRBJ1-1|TRBD1|TRBV5-4|NA
TGTGCCAGCAGCAAGGAGGGACAGGCAATAATTCGGAACACTGAAGCTTTCTTT
CASSKEGQAIIRNTEAFF
>TRBJ2-5|NA|TRBV5-6|NA
TGTGCCAGCAGCTTGGCGGCAGGGGAGACCCAGTACTTC
CASSLAAGETQYF
>TRBJ1-6|NA|TRBV6-5|NA
TGTGCCAGCACCCCCCGAGGCGGATCACCCCTCCACTTT
CASTPRGGSPLHF
>TRBJ1-1|NA|TRBV9|NA
TGTGCCAGCAGAGGGTACGGGAACACTGAAGCTTTCTTT
CASRGYGNTEAFF
>TRBJ2-7|NA|TRBV6-1|NA
TGTGCCAGCAGTGAAGTGTGGGGTCCTGGATACGAGCAGTACTTC
CASSEVWGPGYEQYF
>TRBJ1-1|NA|TRBV10-3|NA
TGTGCCATCAGTGAGTCTGAGGGGGGTGAAGCTTTCTTT
CAISESEGGEAFF
>TRBJ2-2|NA|TRBV4-2|NA
TGTGCCAGCAGCCAGGGACTCTTAAACACCGGGGAGCTGTTTTTT
CASSQGLLNTGELFF
>TRBJ1-2|TRBD1|TRBV6-5|NA
TGTGCCAGCAGGGGACAGTCACTCTATGGCTACACCTTC
CASRGQSLYGYTF
>TRBJ2-3|NA|TRBV11-3|NA
TGTGCCAGCAGCTACAATTTAGATACGCAGTATTTT
CASSYNLDTQYF
>TRBJ1-3|NA|TRBV19|NA
TGTGCCAGCGGGCGCAGGGGCGCGGGAAACACCATATATTTT
CASGRRGAGNTIYF
>TRBJ2-7|NA|TRBV4-1|NA
TGCGCCAGCAGCCCAAGTTTCGCTAGCTCAGTCTACGAGCAGTACTTC
CASSPSFASSVYEQYF
>TRBJ2-4|NA|TRBV15|NA
TGTGCCACCAGCAGAGATCTTGGCGGGGTTGTCAAAAACATTCAGTACTTC
CATSRDLGGVVKNIQYF
>TRBJ1-1|NA|TRBV27|NA
TGTGCCAGCAGTCCCTCCGGGACTCATTGGGAAGCTTTCTTT
CASSPSGTHWEAFF
>TRBJ1-4|NA|TRBV14|NA
TGTGCCAGCAGCACAAGGCCGACTGAAAAACTGTTTTTT
CASSTRPTEKLFF